The clone carrying this T cell receptor beta chain was found once. The antigen is undetermined. This same CDR3 is encoded by further DNA sequences in the sample. Use of 60 Vbeta and 13 Jbeta primers characterized the PCR. Assay: immunoSEQ multiplex PCR; the TCRdb copy retains only in-frame clones and omits some. The data hold 140,000 or so clones, with over 60% observed a single time. These data come from a study of cytomegalovirus exposure and HLA in healthy donors. Study results and limitations: Among TCR beta chains of equal frequency, HLA-associated ones were more clonally expanded in a later analysis. In most subjects, TCR beta sequences reportedly gave accurate predictions of HLA-A and HLA-B alleles.

There are 15 residues in the CDR3. Losses at the gene ends were 2 bases for V and 3 bases for J; bases not matched to a gene: 7. Looked up from germline, CDR1 is MNHEY and CDR2 is SMNVEV (reference sequence). Sequencing was carried out using PBMCs. V usage is TRBV27 and J usage is TRBJ2-7; TRBD1 matches 7 bases. This clonotype originated in a middle-aged woman in good health and CMV-seronegative. The CDR3 is CASSLMGQTNYEQYF. The CDR3 DNA sequence: TGTGCCAGCAGTTTAATGGGACAGACTAACTACGAGCAGTACTTC.